The clone carrying this TCR beta chain was picked up one time. Antigen specificity is unknown. The record originates from a study of cytomegalovirus exposure and HLA in healthy donors. Looking at the study overall: The same platform was used for the roughly 120 validation repertoires and the roughly 670 first-cohort repertoires, a later analysis reported. Study findings and constraints: CMV antigen specificity was confirmed in vitro for a few CMV-associated chains. The majority of TCR sequences were rare, yet some public TCRs appeared in many donors. Cytomegalovirus-associated status was assigned to roughly 160 TCR beta chains.

Method: immunoSEQ multiplex PCR; TCRdb's copy keeps in-frame clones and lacks some. The sample carries 110,000 or so clones, approximately 94% recorded once. Germline-derived CDR1 and CDR2 are SGHTA and FQGTGA. With 2 bases clipped from V and 0 bases from J, the junction kept 4 bases outside the gene matches. The length of the CDR3 is 16 residues. The sequenced material came from PBMCs. This TCR came from a woman between 18 and 30 years old in good health and CMV-seronegative. This chain links TRBV7-3 with TRBJ2-1, with 7 bases identical to TRBD2. This CDR3 reads CASSLGRGSSYNEQFF. The CDR3, as DNA: TGTGCCAGCAGCTTAGGGCGGGGGAGCTCCTACAATGAGCAGTTCTTC.